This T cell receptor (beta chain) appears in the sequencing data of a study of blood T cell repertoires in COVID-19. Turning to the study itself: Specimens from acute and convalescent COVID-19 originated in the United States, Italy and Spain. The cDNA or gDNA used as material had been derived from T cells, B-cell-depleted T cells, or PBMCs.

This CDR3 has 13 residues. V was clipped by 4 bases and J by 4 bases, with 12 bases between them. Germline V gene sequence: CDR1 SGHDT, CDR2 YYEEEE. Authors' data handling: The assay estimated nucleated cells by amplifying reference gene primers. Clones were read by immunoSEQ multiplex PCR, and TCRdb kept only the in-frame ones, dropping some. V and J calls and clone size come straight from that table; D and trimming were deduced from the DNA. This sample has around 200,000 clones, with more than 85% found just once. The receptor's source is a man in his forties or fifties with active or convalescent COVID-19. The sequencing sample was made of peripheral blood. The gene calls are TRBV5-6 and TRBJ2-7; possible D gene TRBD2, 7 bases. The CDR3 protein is CASSPGGGYEQYF. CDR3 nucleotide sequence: TGTGCCAGCAGCCCGGGGGGCGGTTACGAGCAGTACTTC. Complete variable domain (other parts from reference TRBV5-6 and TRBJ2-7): DAGVTQSPTHLIKTRGQQVTLRCSPKSGHDTVSWYQQALGQGPQFIFQYYEEEERQRGNFPDRFSGHQFPNYSSELNVNALLLGDSALYLCASSPGGGYEQYFGPGTRLTVT.